The source of this T cell receptor beta chain is a study of glioma-infiltrating T cells (dated by TCRdb to between 2015 and 2016). About the investigation overall: Sequencing of TCR alpha- and beta-chain repertoires was performed on glioma tissue, on non-neoplastic brain tissue, and on matched peripheral blood mononuclear cells. Each tissue-infiltrating repertoire was compared with the same patient's peripheral blood repertoire to measure divergence between tissue and blood T-cell populations. The paired cohort was made up of three low-grade glioma patients, about 8 primary glioblastoma patients and three non-glioma patients who contributed non-neoplastic brain tissue. Broader findings and caveats from the paper: Group comparisons were based on small numbers of patients: three non-neoplastic, three low-grade glioma and roughly eight glioblastoma patients. Tissue and blood shared very few CDR3 sequences, a result attributed to high CDR3 diversity and limited sampling. VJ-independent divergence between tissue and blood was below expectation in non-neoplastic patients but above expectation in all gliomas, especially low-grade gliomas.

The iRepertoire nested amplicon-rescue multiplex PCR (arm-PCR) platform was used to amplify TCR alpha and beta CDR3 regions from RNA. The input for one-step reverse transcription and amplification was roughly 90-450 ng of tissue mRNA or PBMC total RNA. Following bead purification, Illumina adapters were added through a secondary multiplex PCR, and the libraries were then gel-purified between 200 and 400 bp. Demultiplexing relied on internal 6-nucleotide barcodes carried by the libraries. The libraries were sequenced on an Illumina MiSeq using 2x220 or 2x250 nucleotide paired-end reads. Per the source publication's procedure: Paired reads were merged with FLASH 1.2.11 and aligned to the GRCh37 human genome with BWA-MEM before extracting TRA and TRB reads. V and J assignment used an IMGT-derived reference of cassette sequences and CDR3 motifs that included pseudogenes. Reads were translated in three frames, and productive CDR3s were defined as those with a C...FGXG motif and no stop codons. Unique combinations of V-J cassette pair and CDR3 amino acid sequence were defined as clonotypes. Reads were filtered by Hamming distance, thresholded by each sample's sequence error rate in mapped regions. In-frame beta chains were kept once TCRdb had trimmed the public reads at Q25 with fastp and called clones with MiXCR. Every entry covers one CDR3 protein and lists the most common genes and DNA from its rows. The V and J calls come from TCRdb's annotation, not from the publication. The sample has under 150,000 distinct CDR3 sequences on record, under 30% of them singletons. Roughly 29% of the sample is taken by the ten largest.

Including cysteine and phenylalanine, the CDR3 has 11 amino acids. The only DNA kept is the CDR3, 33 bases in frame from the first base. Taken from the germline V gene, the CDR1 and CDR2 loops are SGHTA and FQGNSA. V was cut back by 7 bases and J by 8 bases, leaving a gap of 11 bases between them. In regard to this clonotype: Its antigen is unknown. No per-base quality is available; no much larger clone lies one base away.

The V and J genes are TRBV7-2 and TRBJ1-2, and TRBD1 may be the D gene, going by 5 matching bases. The TCR sequence derives from a human donor with low-grade glioma or glioblastoma, undergoing nonglioma brain surgery, or in good health (not recorded which). The sequencing sample was made of glioma tissue, nonneoplastic brain tissue, or PBMCs (not recorded which). The bases read TGTGCCAGCAACAAAGAGGGGGGCTACACCTTC. It encodes CASNKEGGYTF.